This T cell receptor (beta chain) comes out of a study of blood T cell repertoires in COVID-19 (dated by TCRdb to about 2020). In the study overall: Samples covering the acute and convalescent phases of COVID-19 were provided by collaborators in the United States, Italy and Spain. The prospective study material was composed of cDNA or gDNA derived from T cells, B-cell-depleted T cells, or PBMCs. Deeply sampled blood TCRbeta repertoires from subjects exposed to, actively infected with, or recovered from COVID-19 were included in the dataset. The repertoires were made available in a free public database intended to serve as a resource for research on the immune response to SARS-CoV-2. Samples were obtained from the ongoing ImmuneRACE study (first 160 participants) and from 1,000 to 1,500 subjects provided by 6 global collaborators. Sample metadata almost always included a de-identified subject ID, COVID-19 status, age in years and sex. Where available, HLA class I and class II types were taken from metadata supplied by the sample provider and were not determined by assay-based typing.

On this clone: Its antigen target is currently unknown. The record has no base qualities; no much larger clone is one base away.

What the research found in general, with its limitations: The amount of clinical and demographic metadata varied by source and participant and was provided uncurated.

TCRbeta CDR3 regions were amplified from genomic DNA using the immunoSEQ Assay, a bias-controlled multiplex PCR. In the paper's pipeline: Nucleated cell counts per sample were estimated from amplification of reference gene primers within the assay. Sequence reads were collapsed and filtered to measure the absolute abundance of every unique TCRbeta CDR3 rearrangement. For each sample, productive Simpson clonality was calculated by taking the square root of Simpson's diversity index across productive rearrangements. Drawn from immuneACCESS, this table holds only the in-frame rearrangements with V and J called that TCRdb kept. Clones are partly lost; checked studies trace under half to an unresolved V gene and leave the rest unexplained. V and J calls and clone size are copied from that table; D and trimming were computed from the DNA. Here the sample has under 100,000 clones; 80% to 90% occur a single time. Of the sample, about 4.8% is held by the ten largest clones.

Collaborating institutions collected whole blood in K2EDTA tubes following their own protocols. For TCRbeta analysis, collaborator samples were shipped as frozen whole blood, as isolated PBMCs, or as DNA extracted from either sample type. Sequencing was performed on peripheral blood. The clonotype originates from a man in his fifties with active COVID-19.

The nucleotide sequence is given as TGTGCCAGCAGTTACGTTTATGCCCACTCCATGAACACTGAAGCTTTCTTT. This encodes CASSYVYAHSMNTEAFF. Recombination joined TRBV6-2 or TRBV6-3 with TRBJ1-1, with no confidently assigned D gene. The junction shows trimming of 2 bases on V and 0 bases on J, plus 16 bases between the germline ends. CDR1 is given as MNHEY and CDR2 as SVGEGT, both from the germline V gene. The CDR3 sequence holds 17 residues, the cysteine and phenylalanine included. The kept DNA is CDR3 alone, 51 bases in frame from the first base.